Shown below are 28 T cell receptor beta chains from a single sample sequenced in a study of cytomegalovirus exposure and HLA in healthy donors (dated 2017 in TCRdb). The protocol used for the library was the immunoSEQ multiplex PCR assay. A mixture of 60 forward primers for TCR Vbeta segments and 13 reverse primers for TCR Jbeta segments was used in the multiplex PCR. TCRdb re-hosts the immuneACCESS table, in-frame sequences only. Its copies lack some clones; in the studies checked, an unresolved V gene accounts for under half of them, and the cause for the rest is not known. Here the sample has approximately 150,000 clones; roughly 76% occur a single time. 2.9% of the sample comes from the top ten. The sample taken for sequencing was PBMCs. The receptors were gathered from a woman younger than 45 in good health and CMV-seronegative.

The chain joins TRBV27 to TRBJ2-2, with TRBD1 matching 8 bases. The CDR3 has 19 residues. V trimming: 5 bases; J trimming: 3 bases; junction bases outside the gene matches: 17. The germline gives CDR1 MNHEY, CDR2 SMNVEV (reference sequence). CDR3 amino acids: CASSTLRAGQGGYTGELFF. In nucleotides, the CDR3 is TGTGCCAGCAGTACCCTCAGGGCTGGACAGGGTGGATACACCGGGGAGCTGTTTTTT.

The chain joins TRBV7-9 to TRBJ1-1; D not resolved. V lost 2 bases and J 1 base, leaving 8 bases between the germline ends. Per germline, CDR1 SEHNR and CDR2 FQNEAQ (reference sequence). This CDR3 has 14 amino acids. The CDR3 reads CASSLTRGNTEAFF. CDR3 nucleotides: TGTGCCAGCAGCTTAACACGGGGGAACACTGAAGCTTTCTTT.

V and J are TRBV7-2 and TRBJ1-2; 10 bases are a match to TRBD1. The germline CDR1 and CDR2 sequences are SGHTA and FQGNSA. V gave up 1 base and J gave up 5 bases; unmatched junction bases: 4. There are 15 residues in the CDR3. Written as DNA, the CDR3 is TGTGCCAGCAGCTTAGTTGGACAGGGGGGGTATGGCTACACCTTC. Translation: CASSLVGQGGYGYTF.

J is TRBJ2-7 and V is TRBV5-5, with 8 bases identical to TRBD1. J was trimmed by 3 bases and V by 4 bases; bases with no gene match: 6. This CDR3 spans 14 amino acids. Germline CDR1 SGHKS, CDR2 YYEKEE (reference sequence). CDR3 bases: TGTGCCAGCAGCCAGGGACAGGCGAACTACGAGCAGTACTTC. It yields the protein CASSQGQANYEQYF.

V is TRBV29-1 and J is TRBJ1-2; D unclear. The CDR3 loop spans 12 amino acids. V was clipped by 2 bases and J by 1 base, with 5 bases between them. Germline values: CDR1 SQVTM, CDR2 ANQGSEA. The CDR3 sequence is CSVELFNYGYTF. The DNA for the CDR3 is TGCAGCGTTGAACTGTTTAACTATGGCTACACCTTC.

This chain joins TRBV9 and TRBJ1-6, with TRBD1 matching 8 bases. The length of the CDR3 is 16 residues. In germline, CDR1 is SGDLS, CDR2 YYNGEE. Germline trimming cut 2 bases from V and 7 bases from J; bases unmatched to any gene: 8. Written as DNA, the CDR3 is TGTGCCAGCAGCGTGTTCGCAGGACAGGGCAATTCACCCCTCCACTTT. It encodes CASSVFAGQGNSPLHF.

This chain connects TRBV9 to TRBJ1-1; maybe TRBD1 (6 bases). The CDR3 runs 13 residues. Germline V gives CDR1 SGDLS, CDR2 YYNGEE. Deletions cut 4 bases from V and 5 bases from J, with 12 bases between. CDR3 DNA sequence: TGTGCCAGCAGCATCTCAGGGGAGACTGAAGCTTTCTTT. Translated: CASSISGETEAFF.

The V call is TRBV7-2, the J call TRBJ2-7; 8 bases align to TRBD2. Germline V gene sequence: CDR1 SGHTA, CDR2 FQGNSA. With 2 bases clipped from V and 5 bases from J, the junction kept 8 bases outside the gene matches. The CDR3 has 15 residues. CDR3 amino acids: CASSLSAAGANEQYF. The CDR3 nucleotides are TGTGCCAGCAGCTTAAGCGCAGCGGGGGCGAACGAGCAGTACTTC.

V usage is TRBV6-5 and J usage is TRBJ2-1; 10 nucleotides align to TRBD2. V lost 2 bases, J lost 8 bases, and 9 bases stayed unmatched. The CDR3 extends over 16 amino acids. Germline lookup yields CDR1 MNHEY and CDR2 SVGAGI. The CDR3: CASSYSGSGGADEQFF. The CDR3 nucleotides read TGTGCCAGCAGTTACAGTGGGAGCGGGGGGGCGGATGAGCAGTTCTTC.

This rearrangement joins TRBV29-1 to TRBJ1-1; D unclear. CDR1 is SQVTM, CDR2 ANQGSEA, per germline. This CDR3 spans 13 amino acids. Trimming left V 4 bases short and J 1 base short, with 10 bases between. As DNA, the CDR3 is TGCAGCGTTGGAAAGGGAGAGAACACTGAAGCTTTCTTT. This sequence encodes CSVGKGENTEAFF.

This sequence joins TRBV7-8 and TRBJ1-2; 9 nucleotides align to TRBD1. V dropped 5 bases and J dropped 8; count of bases not matched to a gene: 12. CDR3 length equals 15 residues. Germline-derived CDR1 and CDR2 are SGHVS and FQNEAQ. The DNA of the CDR3 is TGTGCCAGCAGCCAGCGGACAGGGGCGCTAGGAGGCTACACCTTC. It is translated as CASSQRTGALGGYTF.

This chain connects TRBV6-6 to TRBJ1-2, with TRBD1 matching 8 bases. V lost 2 bases and J lost 5; bases outside the gene matches: 10. This CDR3 has 16 amino acids. Germline V lookup: CDR1 MNHNY, CDR2 SVGAGI (reference sequence). CDR3 sequence (DNA): TGTGCCAGCAGTTACCCTATTATGGACAGGGAATATGGCTACACCTTC. This translates into CASSYPIMDREYGYTF.

The chain employs TRBV7-9 and TRBJ2-1; 10 bases are shared with TRBD2. Germline loops: CDR1 SEHNR, CDR2 FQNEAQ (reference sequence). The CDR3 has 15 amino acids. J lost 8 bases, V lost 9 bases, and 13 bases had no gene match. The CDR3 DNA reads TGTGCCAGTCCACTACCGGGACTAGCGCCTCATGAGCAGTTCTTC. This encodes CASPLPGLAPHEQFF.

The chain recombines TRBV7-9 with TRBJ2-5, with TRBD1 as a possible D gene (5 bases). The assigned J gene may be wrong: the sequence end matches TRBJ2-7 better. Germline V gene sequence: CDR1 SEHNR, CDR2 FQNEAQ (reference sequence). The CDR3 extends over 16 amino acids. The CDR3 is CASSAVPGHRSYEQYF. The CDR3 region has the DNA TGTGCCAGCAGCGCCGTTCCCGGACACAGGAGCTACGAGCAGTACTTC.

The rearrangement joins TRBV5-6 to TRBJ2-3; 7 nucleotides agree with TRBD1. CDR3 length: 13 residues. J was trimmed by 5 bases and V by 7 bases; bases with no gene match: 7. CDR1 is SGHDT and CDR2 is YYEEEE in the germline V gene. CDR3 coding DNA: TGTGCCAGCGGCACAGGGGCGGGAGATACGCAGTATTTT. Its protein product is CASGTGAGDTQYF.

The chain joins TRBV29-1 to TRBJ2-3; possible D gene TRBD1, 7 bases. Between the trimmed V and J ends, which lost 7 bases and 2 bases, there was a span of 16 bases. Germline CDR1 reads SQVTM; CDR2 reads ANQGSEA. This CDR3 is 14 amino acids long. In nucleotides, the CDR3 is TGCAGCGGGACTGGCAGGGGGGACACAGATACGCAGTATTTT. It translates to CSGTGRGDTDTQYF.

The chain employs TRBV5-1 and TRBJ1-1; D might be TRBD1 (5 bases). Germline V gives CDR1 SGHRS, CDR2 YFSETQ. The V gene lost 2 bases and the J gene lost 4 bases, with 12 bases spanning the gap. This CDR3 region has 14 residues. The CDR3 reads CASSLRGLGTEAFF. CDR3 nucleotides: TGCGCCAGCAGCTTACGGGGGTTGGGCACTGAAGCTTTCTTT.

The V and J genes are TRBV5-1 and TRBJ2-1, with 9 positions matching TRBD2. The CDR3 spans 15 residues. Trimming cost V 5 bases and J 4 bases; bases outside gene matches: 7. Per germline, CDR1 SGHRS and CDR2 YFSETQ. The CDR3 spells CASSFEAGGYNEQFF. The CDR3 coding sequence is TGCGCCAGCAGTTTCGAAGCGGGAGGTTACAATGAGCAGTTCTTC.

This clone came up once. The gene calls are TRBV27 and TRBJ2-3; 16 nucleotides line up with TRBD2. The V gene end was trimmed by 6 bases and the J gene end by 0 bases; junction bases not matched to a gene: 6. Germline loops: CDR1 MNHEY, CDR2 SMNVEV (reference sequence). This CDR3 contains 18 residues. The chain's CDR3 is CASRGTSGRGASTDTQYF. As DNA, the CDR3 is TGTGCCAGCAGAGGGACTAGCGGGAGGGGCGCTAGCACAGATACGCAGTATTTT.

This chain connects TRBV19 to TRBJ2-7; 9 bases are shared with TRBD1. The length of the CDR3 is 15 residues. V lost 4 bases and J lost 4; bases outside the gene matches: 8. Germline CDR1 and CDR2: LNHDA and SQIVND (reference sequence). CDR3 DNA: TGTGCCAGTAGTACACAGGGGGCCGGTGAGTACGAGCAGTACTTC. Translating gives CASSTQGAGEYEQYF. Full variable domain (remainder filled in from reference TRBV19 and TRBJ2-7): DGGITQSPKYLFRKEGQNVTLSCEQNLNHDAMYWYRQDPGQGLRLIYYSQIVNDFQKGDIAEGYSVSREKKESFPLTVTSAQKNPTAFYLCASSTQGAGEYEQYFGPGTRLTVT.

The CDR3 loop reads CASAYSNRPSSYNEQFF. The CDR3 DNA reads TGTGCCAGCGCCTATAGTAATCGCCCGTCCTCCTACAATGAGCAGTTCTTC. The chain links TRBV9 to TRBJ2-1; D gene ambiguous. CDR1 is SGDLS, CDR2 YYNGEE, per germline. V was clipped by 7 bases and J by 0 bases, with 20 bases between them. This CDR3 is 17 amino acids long.

V and J are TRBV7-2 and TRBJ2-3; D unresolved. V shed 7 bases and J shed 2 bases, with 16 bases lying between them. The CDR3 totals 15 residues. CDR1 is SGHTA, CDR2 FQGNSA, per germline. CDR3 DNA sequence: TGTGCCAGCACCAAGCAAGCGAGCGTCACAGATACGCAGTATTTT. This codes for CASTKQASVTDTQYF.

The chain uses TRBV29-1 and TRBJ1-2; D is perhaps TRBD1 (5 bases). CDR1 is SQVTM, CDR2 ANQGSEA, per germline. CDR3 length: 12 amino acids. Trimming stripped 6 bases from V and 3 bases from J, with 11 bases between. The CDR3 loop is CSVTRVYYGYTF. The DNA for the CDR3 is TGCAGCGTGACCAGGGTCTACTATGGCTACACCTTC.

The rearrangement links TRBV7-2 to TRBJ2-4; 8 positions match TRBD1. The CDR3 consists of 15 residues. Germline CDR1 and CDR2: SGHTA and FQGNSA. V lost 2 bases and J lost 6; bases outside the gene matches: 6. CDR3 residues: CASSLPETGVNIQYF. CDR3 nucleotide sequence: TGTGCCAGCAGCTTACCCGAGACAGGGGTAAACATTCAGTACTTC.

The V and J genes are TRBV18 and TRBJ2-2; D is perhaps TRBD2 (5 bases). Between the trimmed V and J ends, which lost 3 bases and 7 bases, there was a span of 15 bases. CDR3 length equals 15 residues. From germline, CDR1 is KGHSH and CDR2 LQKENI. The chain's CDR3 is CASSPLRIGLGELFF. CDR3 DNA sequence: TGTGCCAGCTCACCCCTTCGAATCGGACTCGGGGAGCTGTTTTTT. Together with reference TRBV18 and TRBJ2-2, the CDR3 gives the full variable domain: NAGVMQNPRHLVRRRGQEARLRCSPMKGHSHVYWYRQLPEEGLKFMVYLQKENIIDESGMPKERFSAEFPKEGPSILRIQQVVRGDSAAYFCASSPLRIGLGELFFGEGSRLTVL.

This clone has just a few counts. The CDR3 DNA reads TGTGCCAGCAGCTTGTATTTGACAAGCCTCTACGAGCAGTACTTC. Translating gives CASSLYLTSLYEQYF. The chain recombines TRBV5-6 with TRBJ2-7; no reliable D call. V was shortened by 1 base and J by 3 bases, with 14 bases between the two germline ends. This CDR3 is 15 amino acids long. CDR1 SGHDT and CDR2 YYEEEE come from the germline V gene.

The J gene is TRBJ2-3, the V gene TRBV5-1; TRBD2 agrees at 13 bases. J was trimmed by 6 bases and V by 0 bases; bases with no gene match: 4. There are 16 residues in the CDR3. Germline lookup yields CDR1 SGHRS and CDR2 YFSETQ. CDR3 DNA: TGCGCCAGCAGCTTGGGAACTAGCGGGGGGGCGGATACGCAGTATTTT. This sequence encodes CASSLGTSGGADTQYF.

About this clone itself: Compared with germline, one end of the junction differs, possibly owing to a read error. The V gene is TRBV4-1, the J gene TRBJ2-1; 11 bases line up with TRBD2. Per germline, CDR1 MGHRA and CDR2 YSYEKL. The CDR3 spans 15 residues. Written as DNA, the CDR3 is TGCGTCAGCAGCCGCACTAGCGGGAGTGGGAATGAGCAGTTCTTC. Translation: CVSSRTSGSGNEQFF.